One sample yielded the 21 T cell receptor beta chains listed below, sequenced in a study of T-cell memory formation after mild COVID-19. One entry per CDR3 protein, called by TCRdb with MiXCR from the 5' RACE reads. The data show around 470,000 distinct CDR3 sequences, with roughly 20% seen just once and around 8.4% held by the top ten. Sample: PBMCs or a T cell subset sorted from them (not recorded which). The receptors derive from an adult woman who had mild COVID-19 (a few samples of this study predate the infection). Cell type and time point are not known.

This clonotype was recorded at least ten times. The chain joins TRBV7-2 to TRBJ1-5; possible D gene TRBD1, 5 bases. Germline V gene sequence: CDR1 SGHTA, CDR2 FQGNSA. The CDR3 runs to 15 residues. V shed 1 base and J shed 3 bases, with 10 bases lying between them. The CDR3 is CASSLGQGFNQPQHF. In DNA, the CDR3 is TGTGCCAGCAGCTTAGGGCAGGGATTCAATCAGCCCCAGCATTTT.

The chain employs TRBV10-3 and TRBJ2-7; D gene ambiguous. Germline V gene data show CDR1 as ENHRY and CDR2 as SYGVKD. CDR3 size: 14 residues. Trimming took 3 bases from V and 0 from J, leaving 9 bases between them. The CDR3 DNA is TGTGCCATCAGTGACCCCCAGAACTCCTACGAGCAGTACTTC. This sequence encodes CAISDPQNSYEQYF.

J is TRBJ1-5 and V is TRBV7-6, with D uncertain. Germline values: CDR1 SGHVS, CDR2 FNYEAQ. CDR3 length: 15 amino acids. V was shortened by 1 base and J by 6 bases, with 13 bases between the two germline ends. CDR3 nucleotides: TGTGCCAGCAGCTTAGAGGCTCGTTGGAGTCAGCCCCAGCATTTT. Its protein is CASSLEARWSQPQHF.

This clonotype occurred a few times. The chain has TRBV27 and TRBJ1-1, with D unresolved. The germline V gene has CDR1 MNHEY and CDR2 SMNVEV (reference sequence). The CDR3 extends over 12 amino acids. Trimming removed 8 bases from V and 4 bases from J, with 11 bases in between. CDR3 bases: TGTGCCAGCGGACCATGGGCCACTGAAGCTTTCTTT. Translating gives CASGPWATEAFF.

The V and J genes are TRBV6-4 and TRBJ1-5, with D possibly matching TRBD1 (6 bases). V gave up 7 bases and J gave up 9 bases, with 13 bases separating them. The CDR3 runs 12 residues. The V gene's germline CDR1 is MRHNA and CDR2 SNTAGT. CDR3 sequence (DNA): TGTGCCAGCACCACAGGGTGGGGGCCCCAGCATTTT. Translating gives CASTTGWGPQHF.

V is TRBV24-1 and J is TRBJ2-1; TRBD2 might be the D (5 bases). The CDR3 has 15 amino acids. CDR1 and CDR2 (germline): KGHDR, SFDVKD. Trimming cost V 4 bases and J 5 bases, with 14 bases left between them. The CDR3 here is CATSDSREFHNEQFF. Written as DNA, the CDR3 is TGTGCCACCAGTGACTCCCGGGAATTTCACAATGAGCAGTTCTTC.

This clonotype was observed a few times. V usage is TRBV29-1 and J usage is TRBJ2-1; TRBD2 matches at 9 bases. J gave up 10 bases and V 5 bases, and 9 bases lay outside the gene matches. The CDR3 has 13 amino acids. Germline CDR1 SQVTM, CDR2 ANQGSEA. In nucleotides, the CDR3 is TGCAGCGTTCCCACGAGGACTAGCGCGGAGCAGTTCTTC. It translates to CSVPTRTSAEQFF.

The rearrangement uses TRBV6-5 and TRBJ1-2, with 9 bases identical to TRBD1. The CDR3 runs to 13 residues. Losses at the gene ends were 6 bases for V and 7 bases for J; bases not matched to a gene: 6. Germline V gene data show CDR1 as MNHEY and CDR2 as SVGAGI. CDR3 sequence reads: CASSRDRVIGYTF. In nucleotides, the CDR3 is TGTGCCAGCAGCCGGGACAGGGTTATTGGCTACACCTTC.

V gene TRBV3-1 combines with J gene TRBJ2-2; 7 nucleotides match TRBD1. In germline, CDR1 is LGHDT, CDR2 YNNKEL (reference sequence). After removal of 4 bases from V and 6 bases from J, the junction contained 8 bases not matched to a gene. The CDR3 covers 15 residues. In DNA form, the CDR3 reads TGTGCCAGCAGCCGCGAGGGGGCAATCGCCGGGGAGCTGTTTTTT. Amino acid sequence: CASSREGAIAGELFF.

The chain recombines TRBV7-8 with TRBJ2-7; 9 nucleotides align to TRBD1. CDR3 length equals 18 residues. Germline V gene data show CDR1 as SGHVS and CDR2 as FQNEAQ. The V segment lost 4 bases and the J segment 0 bases; nucleotides outside the gene matches: 13. CDR3 residues: CASSWGAGQGLSSYEQYF. The CDR3, as DNA: TGTGCCAGCAGCTGGGGAGCGGGACAGGGTCTGAGCTCCTACGAGCAGTACTTC.

The chain links TRBV27 to TRBJ2-7; 11 bases agree with TRBD2. The CDR3 covers 16 residues. CDR1 is MNHEY and CDR2 is SMNVEV in the germline V gene (reference sequence). The V gene end was trimmed by 5 bases and the J gene end by 5 bases; junction bases not matched to a gene: 11. The CDR3 protein is CASSVNSGRAAHEQYF. The DNA of the CDR3 is TGTGCCAGCAGTGTTAATAGCGGGAGGGCCGCCCACGAGCAGTACTTC.

This rearrangement joins TRBV12-3 or TRBV12-4 to TRBJ1-3; D is uncertain. V was shortened by 5 bases and J by 0 bases, with 11 bases between the two germline ends. CDR3 length: 15 residues. CDR3 nucleotide sequence: TGTGCCAGCAGTCTTCAGGTGGGCTCTGGAAACACCATATATTTT. This encodes CASSLQVGSGNTIYF.

This clonotype came up a few times. The genes are TRBV18 and TRBJ2-5, with TRBD2 as a possible D gene (6 bases). The germline gives CDR1 KGHSH, CDR2 LQKENI. Deletions cut 4 bases from V and 1 base from J, with 13 bases between. This CDR3 is built from 15 residues. The CDR3 loop is CASSLSGSIQETQYF. DNA of the CDR3: TGTGCCAGCTCACTCTCCGGGAGTATCCAAGAGACCCAGTACTTC.

CDR3 nucleotides: TGCGCCAGCAGCTTGGCCCCAGCGGGGGGGCAGGAGACCCAGTACTTC. Translated: CASSLAPAGGQETQYF. This sequence joins TRBV5-1 and TRBJ2-5, with 10 bases lining up with TRBD2. The ends lost 0 bases at V and 5 bases at J; junction bases unmatched: 7. The CDR3 has 16 amino acids. The germline gives CDR1 SGHRS, CDR2 YFSETQ.

V and J are TRBV29-1 and TRBJ1-1; D not resolved. The CDR3 has 10 amino acids. Germline V gene data show CDR1 as SQVTM and CDR2 as ANQGSEA. V was pared by 7 bases and J by 3 bases, with 6 bases between. The CDR3 region has the DNA TGCAGCGGGACGGACACTGAAGCTTTCTTT. This translates into CSGTDTEAFF. The full variable domain, in which reference TRBV29-1 and TRBJ1-1 provide the parts outside the CDR3, is SAVISQKPSRDICQRGTSLTIQCQVDSQVTMMFWYRQQPGQSLTLIATANQGSEATYESGFVIDKFPISRPNLTFSTLTVSNMSPEDSSIYLCSGTDTEAFFGQGTRLTVV.

Ten or more counts support this clonotype. This chain connects TRBV5-1 to TRBJ2-6; a possible D gene is TRBD1 (5 bases). This CDR3 region has 16 residues. With 0 bases removed from V and 3 bases from J, the gap between germline ends came to 10 bases. The V gene's germline CDR1 is SGHRS and CDR2 YFSETQ. The CDR3 DNA follows: TGCGCCAGCAGCTTGGACGGCAGGGTTGGGGCCAACGTCCTGACTTTC. It translates to CASSLDGRVGANVLTF.

This clonotype was recorded many times. The chain joins TRBV12-3 or TRBV12-4 to TRBJ1-5; TRBD1 is a possible D gene (6 bases). Trimming cost V 5 bases and J 3 bases, with 11 bases left between them. This CDR3 comprises 14 residues. The CDR3 DNA follows: TGTGCCAGCAGTCCGGGACATTCCAATCAGCCCCAGCATTTT. It encodes CASSPGHSNQPQHF.

The chain carries TRBV3-1 and TRBJ1-1; D is ambiguous. V was pared by 3 bases and J by 2 bases, with 7 bases between. Germline CDR1 reads LGHDT; CDR2 reads YNNKEL (reference sequence). The CDR3 length is 13 residues. The CDR3, as DNA: TGTGCCAGCAGCCATGGGTCCAACACTGAAGCTTTCTTT. Encoded protein: CASSHGSNTEAFF.

This clonotype was counted only a few times. The chain uses TRBV21-1 and TRBJ1-3. TRBV21-1 is shown as a pseudogene. This CDR3 spans 16 amino acids. The CDR3 sequence is CASSKHPRSSGNTIYF. Here the CDR3 DNA reads TGTGCCAGCAGCAAACACCCCCGCTCCTCTGGAAACACCATATATTTT.

This clonotype was seen more than once but under ten times. The chain carries TRBV11-2 and TRBJ1-1; no reliable D call. Germline V gene sequence: CDR1 SGHAT, CDR2 FQNNGV. The CDR3 loop spans 13 amino acids. Trimming cost V 2 bases and J 1 base, with 5 bases left between them. The CDR3 sequence: CASSLWENTEAFF. In DNA form, the CDR3 reads TGTGCCAGCAGCTTATGGGAGAACACTGAAGCTTTCTTT.

This clonotype was counted only a few times. The V gene is TRBV4-1, the J gene TRBJ2-7; TRBD2 might be the D (6 bases). With 1 base removed from V and 5 bases from J, the gap between germline ends came to 9 bases. The length of the CDR3 is 13 residues. CDR1 and CDR2 from the germline V gene are MGHRA and YSYEKL. In DNA, the CDR3 is TGCGCCAGCAGCCAAGCCCGGGGGAACGAGCAGTACTTC. It specifies CASSQARGNEQYF.